Listed below are T cell receptor beta chains from one sample, sequenced in a study of blood T cells in healthy people across ages. Each CDR3 protein gets one entry after TCRdb re-called the 5' RACE reads with MiXCR. Of more than 900,000 distinct CDR3 sequences in the sample, under 30% were seen once. These records were also assigned to another study, of T cells of mothers and their children.

Sequenced: blood. These receptors were obtained from a girl aged 2 to 9 in good health. CDR3s leave out the opening cysteine and the closing phenylalanine or tryptophan. The order of the fields is V gene, J gene, CDR3 protein.

V: TRBV7-3; J: TRBJ2-5; CDR3: ASSSRLALGETQY
V: TRBV7-2; J: TRBJ2-7; CDR3: ASSLDYLEQY
V: TRBV7-9; J: TRBJ2-1; CDR3: ASSFTGGNEQF
V: TRBV11-2; J: TRBJ2-1; CDR3: ASSWSGATSYNEQF
V: TRBV7-9; J: TRBJ1-1; CDR3: ASSAREGNTEAF
V: TRBV4-1; J: TRBJ1-5; CDR3: ASSHRAPDPNQPQH
V: TRBV29-1; J: TRBJ1-2; CDR3: SVTDNTYGYT
V: TRBV11-2; J: TRBJ2-2; CDR3: ASSSGTGPNTGELF
V: TRBV4-1; J: TRBJ2-2; CDR3: ASSQDITGELF
V: TRBV28; J: TRBJ2-7; CDR3: ASLGRTRVDEQY
V: TRBV9; J: TRBJ2-1; CDR3: ASSVSGTGQQF
V: TRBV4-1; J: TRBJ2-1; CDR3: ASSQVFEGTYNEQF
V: TRBV29-1; J: TRBJ2-5; CDR3: SVEHRLAGETQY
V: TRBV9; J: TRBJ1-4; CDR3: ASRPGAAGREKLF
V: TRBV28; J: TRBJ1-2; CDR3: ASRFSGTITGGYT
V: TRBV20-1; J: TRBJ2-3; CDR3: SAGGPRGDTQY
V: TRBV19; J: TRBJ2-2; CDR3: ASVTGNTGELF